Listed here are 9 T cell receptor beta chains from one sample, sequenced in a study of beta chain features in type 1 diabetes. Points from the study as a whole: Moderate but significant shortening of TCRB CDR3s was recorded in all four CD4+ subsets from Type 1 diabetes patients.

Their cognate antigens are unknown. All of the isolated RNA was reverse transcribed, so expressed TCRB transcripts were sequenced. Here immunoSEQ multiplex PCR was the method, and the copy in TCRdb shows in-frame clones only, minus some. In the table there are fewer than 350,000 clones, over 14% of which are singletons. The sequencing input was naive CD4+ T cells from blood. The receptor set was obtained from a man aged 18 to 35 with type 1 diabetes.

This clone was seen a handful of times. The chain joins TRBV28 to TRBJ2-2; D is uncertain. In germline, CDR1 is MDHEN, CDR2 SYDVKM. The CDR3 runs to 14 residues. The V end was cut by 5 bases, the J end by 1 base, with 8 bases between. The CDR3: CASSLPRNTGELFF. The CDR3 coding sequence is TGTGCCAGCAGTCTCCCGAGGAACACCGGGGAGCTGTTTTTT.

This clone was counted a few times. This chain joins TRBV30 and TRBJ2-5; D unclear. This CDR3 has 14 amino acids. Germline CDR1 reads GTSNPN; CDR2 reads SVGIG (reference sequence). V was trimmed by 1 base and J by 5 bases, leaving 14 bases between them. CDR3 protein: CAWSEVRPQETQYF. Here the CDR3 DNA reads TGTGCCTGGAGTGAGGTCAGGCCGCAGGAGACCCAGTACTTC.

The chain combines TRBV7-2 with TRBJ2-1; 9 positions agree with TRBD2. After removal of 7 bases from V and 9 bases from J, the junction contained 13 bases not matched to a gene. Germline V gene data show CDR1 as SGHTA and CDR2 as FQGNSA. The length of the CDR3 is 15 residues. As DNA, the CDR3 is TGTGCCAGCAACACCCAAGGACTAGCGTTGGGTGAGCAGTTCTTC. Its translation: CASNTQGLALGEQFF.

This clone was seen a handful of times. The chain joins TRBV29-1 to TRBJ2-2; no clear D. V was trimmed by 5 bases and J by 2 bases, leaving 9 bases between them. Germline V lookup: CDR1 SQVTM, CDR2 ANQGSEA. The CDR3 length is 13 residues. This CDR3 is CSVSRPNTGELFF. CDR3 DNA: TGCAGCGTTTCGCGGCCAAACACCGGGGAGCTGTTTTTT.

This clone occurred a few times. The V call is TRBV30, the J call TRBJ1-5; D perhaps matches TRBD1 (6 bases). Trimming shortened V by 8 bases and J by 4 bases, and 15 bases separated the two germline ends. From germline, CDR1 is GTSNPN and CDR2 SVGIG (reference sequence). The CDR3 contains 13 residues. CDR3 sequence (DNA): TGTGCCCTCGAGGGGGGAGGGAATCAGCCCCAGCATTTT. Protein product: CALEGGGNQPQHF.

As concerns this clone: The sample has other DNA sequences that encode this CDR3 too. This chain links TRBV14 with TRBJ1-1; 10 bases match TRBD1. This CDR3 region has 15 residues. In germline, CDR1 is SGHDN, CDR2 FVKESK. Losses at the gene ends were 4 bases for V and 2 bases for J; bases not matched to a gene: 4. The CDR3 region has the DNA TGTGCCAGCAGCCCGGACAGGGGGTTTAACACTGAAGCTTTCTTT. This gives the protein CASSPDRGFNTEAFF.

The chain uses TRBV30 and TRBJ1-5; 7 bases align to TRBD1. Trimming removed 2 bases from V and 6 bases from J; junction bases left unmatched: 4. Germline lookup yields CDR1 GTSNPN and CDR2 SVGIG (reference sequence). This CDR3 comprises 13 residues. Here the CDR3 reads CAWSPTGVQPQHF. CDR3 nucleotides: TGTGCCTGGAGTCCAACAGGGGTTCAGCCCCAGCATTTT. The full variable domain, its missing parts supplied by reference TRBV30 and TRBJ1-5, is SQTIHQWPATLVQPVGSPLSLECTVEGTSNPNLYWYRQAAGRGLQLLFYSVGIGQISSEVPQNLSASRPQDRQFILSSKKLLLSDSGFYLCAWSPTGVQPQHFGDGTRLSIL.

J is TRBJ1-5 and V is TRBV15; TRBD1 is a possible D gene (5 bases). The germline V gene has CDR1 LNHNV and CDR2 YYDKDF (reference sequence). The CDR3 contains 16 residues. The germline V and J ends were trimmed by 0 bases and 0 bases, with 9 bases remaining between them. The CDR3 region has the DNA TGTGCCACCAGCAGAGAGACAGCTTATAGCAATCAGCCCCAGCATTTT. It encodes CATSRETAYSNQPQHF.

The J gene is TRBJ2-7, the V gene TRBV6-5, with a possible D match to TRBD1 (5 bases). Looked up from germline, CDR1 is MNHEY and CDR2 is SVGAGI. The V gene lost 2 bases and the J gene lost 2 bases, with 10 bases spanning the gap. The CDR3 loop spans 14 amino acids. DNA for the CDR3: TGTGCCAGCAGTTACAGTAGGGGTCCCTACGAGCAGTACTTC. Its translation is CASSYSRGPYEQYF.